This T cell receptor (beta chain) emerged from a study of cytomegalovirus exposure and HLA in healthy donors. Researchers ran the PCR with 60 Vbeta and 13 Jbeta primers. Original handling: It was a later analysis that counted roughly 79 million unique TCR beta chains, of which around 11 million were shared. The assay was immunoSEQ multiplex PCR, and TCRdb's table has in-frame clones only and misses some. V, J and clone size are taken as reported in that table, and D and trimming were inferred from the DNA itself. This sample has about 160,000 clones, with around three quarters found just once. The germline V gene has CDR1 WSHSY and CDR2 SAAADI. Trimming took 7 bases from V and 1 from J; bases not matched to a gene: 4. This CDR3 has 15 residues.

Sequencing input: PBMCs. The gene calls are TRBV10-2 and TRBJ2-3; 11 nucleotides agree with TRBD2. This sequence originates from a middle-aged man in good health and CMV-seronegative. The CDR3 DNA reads TGCGCCAGCACTCCGACTAGCGGGGGCACAGATACGCAGTATTTT. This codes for CASTPTSGGTDTQYF.